The 25 T cell receptor beta chains in this list originate from one sample, sequenced in a study of T cell changes during pregnancy in multiple sclerosis. TCRdb keeps only in-frame clones here, not all; method: immunoSEQ multiplex PCR. The data hold 85,000 to 90,000 clones, with 94% observed a single time. Sequencing was performed on peripheral blood, taken after pregnancy. Receptor source: a female donor in good health, enrolled as a control in a pregnancy study.

V usage is TRBV29-1 and J usage is TRBJ2-7; perhaps TRBD2 as D (5 bases). Germline V gene sequence: CDR1 SQVTM, CDR2 ANQGSEA. There are 14 residues in the CDR3. Trimming removed 7 bases at V and 3 bases at J, with 19 bases between. The CDR3 here is CSEDCRLGDYEQYF. CDR3 sequence (DNA): TGCAGCGAGGACTGCCGATTGGGAGACTACGAGCAGTACTTC.

The genes are TRBV11-2 and TRBJ2-3, with TRBD2 matching 11 bases. The CDR3 has 16 residues. V shed 5 bases and J 4 bases; nucleotides not matched to a gene: 8. CDR1 SGHAT and CDR2 FQNNGV come from the germline V gene. CDR3 nucleotides: TGTGCCAGCAGCCCGATTAGCGGGAGGGCCGCAGATACGCAGTATTTT. Translated: CASSPISGRAADTQYF.

The chain joins TRBV7-2 to TRBJ1-2; no firm D call. This CDR3 comprises 13 residues. Deletions cut 5 bases from V and 4 bases from J, with 11 bases between. Germline assignment: CDR1 SGHTA and CDR2 FQGNSA. The CDR3 coding sequence is TGTGCCAGCAGCACACGACAAGTCTATGGCTACACCTTC. The encoded protein is CASSTRQVYGYTF. Looking up the rest from reference TRBV7-2 and TRBJ1-2 gives the full variable domain: GAGVSQSPSNKVTEKGKDVELRCDPISGHTALYWYRQSLGQGLEFLIYFQGNSAPDKSGLPSDRFSAERTGGSVSTLTIQRTQQEDSAVYLCASSTRQVYGYTFGSGTRLTVV.

The J gene is TRBJ2-7, the V gene TRBV5-1; 8 positions agree with TRBD2. The CDR3 runs 14 residues. Germline V CDR1 and CDR2: SGHRS, YFSETQ. V lost 7 bases to trimming and J lost 4 bases; unmatched junction nucleotides: 10. The CDR3 loop is CASGPAPGGYEQYF. For the CDR3, the DNA is TGCGCCAGCGGACCTGCACCGGGAGGGTACGAGCAGTACTTC.

V usage is TRBV2 and J usage is TRBJ2-1, with 10 bases matching TRBD2. The CDR3 is made up of 14 amino acids. Unmatched junction bases numbered 8, after V lost 6 bases and J lost 9 bases. Germline CDR1 is SNHLY and CDR2 is FYNNEI. CDR3 DNA sequence: TGTGCCAGCAGGGCGCTAGCGGGAGTAAGTGAGCAGTTCTTC. This translates into CASRALAGVSEQFF.

Turning to this clone: Germline and junction disagree at one end, which may indicate a read error. This rearrangement joins TRBV5-1 to TRBJ2-5; 7 positions match TRBD1. Germline CDR1 SGHRS, CDR2 YFSETQ. The CDR3 extends over 15 amino acids. CDR3 protein: CASSLAPGTEIMQDF. For the CDR3, the DNA is TGCGCCAGCAGCTTGGCGCCCGGGACAGAAATAATGCAGGACTTC. Together with reference TRBV5-1 and TRBJ2-5, the CDR3 gives the full variable domain: KAGVTQTPRYLIKTRGQQVTLSCSPISGHRSVSWYQQTPGQGLQFLFEYFSETQRNKGNFPGRFSGRQFSNSRSEMNVSTLELGDSALYLCASSLAPGTEIMQDFGPGTRLLVL.

The rearrangement links TRBV5-1 to TRBJ2-7; D is possibly TRBD2 (6 bases). Per the germline V gene, CDR1 is SGHRS and CDR2 is YFSETQ. The CDR3 runs 12 residues. Trimming stripped 0 bases from V and 7 bases from J, with 8 bases between. CDR3 bases: TGCGCCAGCAGCTTGGTGGGGGGAGAGCAGTACTTC. Its translation is CASSLVGGEQYF.

The rearrangement joins TRBV6-5 to TRBJ2-7; D is possibly TRBD2 (6 bases). V dropped 8 bases and J dropped 7 bases, with 12 bases sitting between them. The CDR3 runs to 11 residues. Germline CDR1 reads MNHEY; CDR2 reads SVGAGI. CDR3 DNA: TGTGCCAGCGTCACCGGGGGAGAGCAGTACTTC. Translation gives CASVTGGEQYF.

Here the CDR3 reads CASSLGGRADVDTQYF. CDR3 coding DNA: TGTGCCAGCAGCTTGGGCGGGAGGGCCGATGTGGATACGCAGTATTTT. The gene calls are TRBV5-8 and TRBJ2-3; 9 nucleotides line up with TRBD2. Germline CDR1 reads SGHTS; CDR2 reads YDEGEE. With 0 bases clipped from V and 6 bases from J, the junction kept 8 bases outside the gene matches. The CDR3 has 16 residues.

This rearrangement joins TRBV2 to TRBJ2-5; unclear D gene. The CDR3 is 13 amino acids. The V and J ends lost 1 base and 5 bases respectively, with 8 bases between them. The germline V gene has CDR1 SNHLY and CDR2 FYNNEI. In nucleotides, the CDR3 is TGTGCCAGCAGTGAAGGGGCAAGGGAGACCCAGTACTTC. Translating gives CASSEGARETQYF.

V gene TRBV28 combines with J gene TRBJ1-5; 7 nucleotides line up with TRBD1. The CDR3 extends over 15 amino acids. V was clipped by 5 bases and J by 3 bases; unmatched bases: 7. CDR1 is MDHEN and CDR2 is SYDVKM in the germline V gene. The CDR3 region is CASSDDRAPNQPQHF. The DNA of the CDR3 is TGTGCCAGCAGTGATGACAGGGCCCCCAATCAGCCCCAGCATTTT.

This clone appeared a single time. This chain joins TRBV2 and TRBJ2-2; 7 bases fit TRBD1. This CDR3 is 14 amino acids long. The ends lost 6 bases at V and 1 base at J; junction bases unmatched: 2. Germline V CDR1 and CDR2: SNHLY, FYNNEI. The CDR3 DNA reads TGTGCCAGCAGGACAGGGATGAACACCGGGGAGCTGTTTTTT. Protein: CASRTGMNTGELFF.

The genes are TRBV5-6 and TRBJ1-2, with a possible D match to TRBD1 (5 bases). Trimming shortened V by 4 bases and J by 5 bases, and 9 bases separated the two germline ends. In germline, CDR1 is SGHDT, CDR2 YYEEEE. The CDR3 has 12 residues. CDR3 in amino acids: CASSQDSYGYTF. In DNA form, the CDR3 reads TGTGCCAGCAGCCAAGACAGTTATGGCTACACCTTC.

The V gene is TRBV5-1, the J gene TRBJ1-2; 9 bases line up with TRBD1. CDR3 length: 14 amino acids. V trimming: 4 bases; J trimming: 4 bases; junction bases outside the gene matches: 5. Per germline, CDR1 SGHRS and CDR2 YFSETQ. CDR3 DNA: TGCGCCAGCAGCCCGCGGACAGGGGTCTATGGCTACACCTTC. It specifies CASSPRTGVYGYTF.

The chain combines TRBV5-1 with TRBJ2-2, with TRBD1 matching 8 bases. CDR1 and CDR2 from the germline V gene are SGHRS and YFSETQ. Germline trimming cut 4 bases from V and 6 bases from J; bases unmatched to any gene: 8. The CDR3 has 15 amino acids. The CDR3 loop reads CASSLQDRDPGELFF. CDR3 sequence (DNA): TGCGCCAGCAGCCTACAGGACAGGGATCCCGGGGAGCTGTTTTTT.

The chain is built from TRBV7-6 and TRBJ2-1; D remains unclear. The CDR3 covers 16 residues. Germline values: CDR1 SGHVS, CDR2 FNYEAQ. Trimming removed 5 bases at V and 7 bases at J, with 21 bases between. The CDR3 sequence: CASSRQSHTPGNEQFF. The CDR3 region has the DNA TGTGCCAGCAGCCGACAATCCCACACACCTGGGAATGAGCAGTTCTTC. Supplemented by reference TRBV7-6 and TRBJ2-1, the full variable domain reads GAGVSQSPRYKVTKRGQDVALRCDPISGHVSLYWYRQALGQGPEFLTYFNYEAQQDKSGLPNDRFSAERPEGSISTLTIQRTEQRDSAMYRCASSRQSHTPGNEQFFGPGTRLTVL.

V usage is TRBV21-1 and J usage is TRBJ2-1; the table's D call of TRBD1 was not tested on the DNA. TRBV21-1 is a pseudogene segment. The CDR3 totals 21 residues. This chain's CDR3 is CASSKASDRGERMSSYNEQFF. CDR3 bases: TGTGCCAGCAGCAAAGCTTCGGACAGGGGAGAGCGGATGAGCTCCTACAATGAGCAGTTCTTC.

The chain has TRBV7-2 and TRBJ2-3, with 15 bases identical to TRBD2. This CDR3 has 18 residues. V lost 5 bases to trimming and J lost 0 bases; unmatched junction nucleotides: 6. Germline loops: CDR1 SGHTA, CDR2 FQGNSA. The CDR3 is CASSLTGTSGRSTDTQYF. For the CDR3, the DNA is TGTGCCAGCAGCCTTACCGGGACTAGCGGGAGGAGCACAGATACGCAGTATTTT.

The chain couples TRBV28 to TRBJ2-3; D unresolved. Germline assignment: CDR1 MDHEN and CDR2 SYDVKM. The CDR3 sequence is 13 residues long. Trimming removed 2 bases from V and 5 bases from J, with 8 bases in between. CDR3 amino acids: CASSLEAEDTQYF. Here the CDR3 DNA reads TGTGCCAGCAGTTTAGAGGCCGAAGATACGCAGTATTTT. Using reference TRBV28 and TRBJ2-3 for the parts outside the CDR3, the full variable domain is DVKVTQSSRYLVKRTGEKVFLECVQDMDHENMFWYRQDPGLGLRLIYFSYDVKMKEKGDIPEGYSVSREKKERFSLILESASTNQTSMYLCASSLEAEDTQYFGPGTRLTVL.

The chain uses TRBV18 and TRBJ1-2; 9 nucleotides match TRBD1. Germline V CDR1 and CDR2: KGHSH, LQKENI. The V segment lost 5 bases and the J segment 4 bases; nucleotides outside the gene matches: 8. The CDR3 extends over 15 amino acids. CDR3 sequence (DNA): TGTGCCAGCTCATCAACAGGGGGCGTGAGCTATGGCTACACCTTC. Translated, it gives CASSSTGGVSYGYTF.

V is TRBV25-1 and J is TRBJ1-3; D might be TRBD1 (6 bases). This CDR3 spans 14 amino acids. Germline V gene sequence: CDR1 MGHDK, CDR2 SYGVNS. Trimming pared 4 bases from V and 6 bases from J, leaving 13 bases between. The CDR3 sequence is CASSGFDRTNTIYF. In nucleotides, the CDR3 is TGTGCCAGCAGTGGATTCGACAGGACAAACACCATATATTTT.

This sequence joins TRBV6-1 and TRBJ2-3; 9 bases are a match to TRBD1. The V gene end was trimmed by 2 bases and the J gene end by 1 base; junction bases not matched to a gene: 4. The V gene's germline CDR1 is MNHNS and CDR2 SASEGT. The CDR3 is made up of 16 amino acids. The CDR3 loop reads CASSEWTGEGTDTQYF. In nucleotides, the CDR3 is TGTGCCAGCAGTGAATGGACAGGGGAGGGCACAGATACGCAGTATTTT.

J is TRBJ1-2 and V is TRBV27, with 9 nucleotides matching TRBD1. The V segment lost 6 bases and the J segment 6 bases; nucleotides outside the gene matches: 11. This CDR3 has 15 residues. CDR1 is MNHEY, CDR2 SMNVEV, per germline (reference sequence). Here the CDR3 reads CASSPTDRGLDGYTF. CDR3 bases: TGTGCCAGCAGCCCTACGGACAGGGGATTAGATGGCTACACCTTC.

This clone was detected once. The chain uses TRBV7-2 and TRBJ2-2, with D possibly matching TRBD1 (5 bases). The CDR3 has 15 amino acids. The V and J ends lost 3 bases and 4 bases respectively, with 12 bases between them. Per germline, CDR1 SGHTA and CDR2 FQGNSA. The CDR3: CASSLVMTVTGELFF. The DNA of the CDR3 is TGTGCCAGCAGCTTGGTAATGACAGTCACCGGGGAGCTGTTTTTT. Based on the CDR3 plus reference TRBV7-2 and TRBJ2-2, the full variable domain is GAGVSQSPSNKVTEKGKDVELRCDPISGHTALYWYRQSLGQGLEFLIYFQGNSAPDKSGLPSDRFSAERTGGSVSTLTIQRTQQEDSAVYLCASSLVMTVTGELFFGEGSRLTVL.

V is TRBV19 and J is TRBJ2-3; the D gene is possibly TRBD2 (7 bases). This CDR3 has 15 amino acids. CDR1 is LNHDA, CDR2 SQIVND, per germline (reference sequence). V lost 10 bases, J lost 4 bases, and 21 bases lay in between. Here the CDR3 DNA reads TGTGCCACCCAAAGGTCGGGGGGCGGCGCAGATACGCAGTATTTT. Its translation is CATQRSGGGADTQYF.